What follows are 26 T cell receptor beta chains derived from one specimen sequenced in a study of blood T cell repertoires in COVID-19. TCRdb's copy holds only in-frame clones and misses some; the assay was immunoSEQ multiplex PCR. The sample has about 190,000 clones, roughly three quarters seen once. The material sequenced was PBMCs or T cells enriched from blood (not recorded which). Every receptor here comes from a woman between 45 and 65 years old with acute COVID-19.

The chain recombines TRBV7-8 with TRBJ1-4; D is unresolved. Germline-derived CDR1 and CDR2 are SGHVS and FQNEAQ. The CDR3 consists of 15 residues. V lost 7 bases and J 3 bases, leaving 15 bases between the germline ends. This CDR3 is CASILGGLPNEKLFF. CDR3 DNA: TGTGCCAGCATTCTAGGTGGCCTTCCTAATGAAAAACTGTTTTTT.

J is TRBJ2-2 and V is TRBV6-6; TRBD1 might be the D (6 bases). Per the germline V gene, CDR1 is MNHNY and CDR2 is SVGAGI (reference sequence). V lost 6 bases, J lost 8 bases, and 16 bases lay in between. CDR3 length: 14 residues. CDR3 bases: TGTGCCAGCAGCCGGACAGCAGTCCCGGGGGAGCTGTTTTTT. Translation gives CASSRTAVPGELFF.

This chain uses TRBV2 with TRBJ1-3; the D is unclear. In germline, CDR1 is SNHLY, CDR2 FYNNEI. The CDR3 consists of 14 residues. V dropped 2 bases and J dropped 3 bases, with 8 bases sitting between them. CDR3 loop: CASSEFRLGNTIYF. CDR3 bases: TGTGCCAGCAGTGAATTTCGTCTTGGAAACACCATATATTTT.

The chain uses TRBV7-2 and TRBJ1-2, with D hard to call. The V gene lost 2 bases and the J gene lost 2 bases, with 12 bases spanning the gap. The germline CDR1 and CDR2 sequences are SGHTA and FQGNSA. The CDR3 has 15 residues. CDR3 amino acids: CASSLSFGYNYGYTF. CDR3 coding DNA: TGTGCCAGCAGCTTAAGTTTCGGGTACAACTATGGCTACACCTTC.

The chain has TRBV5-5 and TRBJ1-1, with D possibly TRBD1 on 5 matching bases. Looked up from germline, CDR1 is SGHKS and CDR2 is YYEKEE (reference sequence). Trimming stripped 0 bases from V and 0 bases from J, with 9 bases between. The CDR3 has 15 residues. Here the CDR3 reads CASSLGRGMNTEAFF. CDR3 sequence (DNA): TGTGCCAGCAGCTTGGGTAGGGGCATGAACACTGAAGCTTTCTTT.

This clone was recorded only once. The chain is built from TRBV4-1 and TRBJ1-3; D may be TRBD1 (6 bases). V lost 1 base and J lost 1, with 14 bases in between. CDR1 is MGHRA, CDR2 YSYEKL, per germline. The CDR3 totals 17 residues. The CDR3 region is CASSQAGGLGSGNTIYF. DNA of the CDR3: TGCGCCAGCAGCCAAGCGGGGGGCTTGGGTTCTGGAAACACCATATATTTT.

The chain carries TRBV28 and TRBJ1-4; tentative D call: TRBD1 (5 bases). Per the germline V gene, CDR1 is MDHEN and CDR2 is SYDVKM. The CDR3 has 17 amino acids. Trimming cost V 7 bases and J 0 bases, with 18 bases left between them. CDR3 bases: TGTGCCAGCACCGACAGCGTGGTCCTTTCAACTAATGAAAAACTGTTTTTT. Translated: CASTDSVVLSTNEKLFF.

The V and J genes are TRBV25-1 and TRBJ1-1; unclear D gene. V was shortened by 10 bases and J by 0 bases, with 9 bases between the two germline ends. The CDR3 is made up of 12 amino acids. The germline V gene encodes CDR1 MGHDK and CDR2 SYGVNS. The CDR3 DNA sequence: TGTGCCAACGCAGTTCTGAACACTGAAGCTTTCTTT. This encodes CANAVLNTEAFF.

This chain joins TRBV6-1 and TRBJ1-2; maybe TRBD1 (6 bases). Trimming removed 1 base at V and 4 bases at J, with 7 bases between. Germline assignment: CDR1 MNHNS and CDR2 SASEGT. The CDR3 consists of 13 residues. The CDR3 here is CASSEDRVYGYTF. The CDR3 DNA follows: TGTGCCAGCAGTGAAGACAGGGTCTATGGCTACACCTTC.

This clone was found once. J is TRBJ2-3 and V is TRBV15, with 7 nucleotides matching TRBD2. The CDR3 contains 16 residues. Germline V gene data show CDR1 as LNHNV and CDR2 as YYDKDF (reference sequence). The V gene end was trimmed by 0 bases and the J gene end by 0 bases; junction bases not matched to a gene: 3. CDR3: CATSRDRGESTDTQYF. CDR3 DNA: TGTGCCACCAGCAGAGATCGGGGGGAGAGCACAGATACGCAGTATTTT.

This clone was picked up one time. The V call is TRBV11-3, the J call TRBJ2-7, with TRBD1 matching over 7 bases. Trimming took 3 bases from V and 5 from J; bases not matched to a gene: 13. Per germline, CDR1 SGHNT and CDR2 YENEEA. This CDR3 comprises 16 residues. The CDR3 here is CASSFYLDRSSNEQYV. CDR3 bases: TGTGCCAGCAGCTTCTACCTGGACAGGTCTTCGAACGAGCAGTACGTC.

This chain uses TRBV10-3 with TRBJ1-1, with unresolved D. The V and J ends lost 6 bases and 1 base respectively, with 12 bases between them. The germline CDR1 and CDR2 sequences are ENHRY and SYGVKD. The CDR3 runs 14 residues. The DNA of the CDR3 is TGTGCCATCAGGGAAAATCAGCGGAACACTGAAGCTTTCTTT. This translates into CAIRENQRNTEAFF.

This clone occurred a few times. The chain combines TRBV2 with TRBJ1-3; 12 nucleotides match TRBD1. The V and J ends lost 6 bases and 6 bases, in that order; junction bases with no gene match: 3. CDR3 size: 14 residues. CDR1 and CDR2 from the germline V gene are SNHLY and FYNNEI. CDR3 sequence: CASRPGQGANTIYF. CDR3 DNA sequence: TGTGCCAGCAGGCCGGGACAGGGGGCAAACACCATATATTTT. Full variable domain (remainder filled in from reference TRBV2 and TRBJ1-3): EPEVTQTPSHQVTQMGQEVILRCVPISNHLYFYWYRQILGQKVEFLVSFYNNEISEKSEIFDDQFSVERPDGSNFTLKIRSTKLEDSAMYFCASRPGQGANTIYFGEGSWLTVV.

This sequence joins TRBV24-1 and TRBJ1-2, with D possibly TRBD1 on 6 matching bases. Deletions cut 4 bases from V and 8 bases from J, with 19 bases between. This CDR3 spans 15 amino acids. Looked up from germline, CDR1 is KGHDR and CDR2 is SFDVKD. The CDR3 region has the DNA TGTGCCACCAGTGAGCCGGGGGGGGGCCCGGAGGGCTACACCTTC. Translated, it gives CATSEPGGGPEGYTF.

J is TRBJ1-6 and V is TRBV5-5, with D tentatively TRBD1 (5 bases). Germline CDR1 reads SGHKS; CDR2 reads YYEKEE (reference sequence). This CDR3 spans 17 amino acids. The V end lost 1 base, the J end lost 6 bases, and 17 bases lay between the germline ends. In DNA, the CDR3 is TGTGCCAGCAGCTTGAGTGTCCTTGGGGGGGTTAATTCACCCCTCCACTTT. Its protein is CASSLSVLGGVNSPLHF.

This clone showed up just once. The rearrangement joins TRBV11-2 to TRBJ2-7; 9 bases align to TRBD1. The CDR3 is made up of 14 amino acids. Looked up from germline, CDR1 is SGHAT and CDR2 is FQNNGV. V was pared by 4 bases and J by 2 bases, with 3 bases of the junction left unmatched. CDR3 nucleotide sequence: TGTGCCAGCAGCTCCGGGACAGGGACCTACGAGCAGTACGTC. Amino acid sequence: CASSSGTGTYEQYV.

The sample holds one count of this clone. DNA for the CDR3: TGTGCCAGCAGCCAAGTCTCGTCGGGGGATACGCAGTATTTT. This sequence encodes CASSQVSSGDTQYF. The chain has TRBV3-1 (or the pseudogene TRBV3-2) and TRBJ2-3; possibly TRBD2 for D (5 bases). There are 14 residues in the CDR3. V was clipped by 1 base and J by 6 bases, with 11 bases between them. The germline V gene has CDR1 LGHDT and CDR2 YNNKEL (reference sequence).

This clone has just a few counts. The V call is TRBV10-3, the J call TRBJ1-5; D possibly corresponds to TRBD1 (5 bases). The CDR3 loop spans 12 amino acids. The V gene's germline CDR1 is ENHRY and CDR2 SYGVKD. V shed 4 bases and J shed 12 bases, with 13 bases lying between them. The DNA of the CDR3 is TGTGCCATCAGTGGAGGGGAGGGACTCCAGCATTTT. Translated: CAISGGEGLQHF.

J is TRBJ2-1 and V is TRBV11-2; D gene ambiguous. Deletions cut 0 bases from V and 5 bases from J, with 8 bases between. The CDR3 loop spans 14 amino acids. CDR1 is SGHAT and CDR2 is FQNNGV in the germline V gene. In nucleotides, the CDR3 is TGTGCCAGCAGCTTAGATCAGGCAAACAATGAGCAGTTCTTC. Amino acid sequence: CASSLDQANNEQFF.

The V call is TRBV5-1, the J call TRBJ2-6, with 8 bases lining up with TRBD1. With V trimmed by 7 bases and J by 2 bases, 5 bases remained unmatched. Germline V CDR1 and CDR2: SGHRS, YFSETQ. The CDR3 extends over 15 amino acids. This chain's CDR3 is CASSLQGAGANVLTF. As DNA, the CDR3 is TGCGCCAGCTCATTACAGGGGGCTGGGGCCAACGTCCTGACTTTC.

V gene TRBV28 combines with J gene TRBJ1-4; D may be TRBD1 (5 bases). Germline CDR1 is MDHEN and CDR2 is SYDVKM. There are 16 residues in the CDR3. With 2 bases removed from V and 0 bases from J, the gap between germline ends came to 10 bases. The CDR3 sequence is CASSLLDSSTNEKLFF. Written as DNA, the CDR3 is TGTGCCAGCAGTTTACTAGACAGTTCAACTAATGAAAAACTGTTTTTT.

The chain joins TRBV5-1 to TRBJ1-1; 7 bases align to TRBD1. J lost 7 bases, V lost 0 bases, and 3 bases had no gene match. This CDR3 spans 13 amino acids. CDR1 is SGHRS, CDR2 YFSETQ, per germline. The chain's CDR3 is CASSLGQGREAFF. CDR3 coding DNA: TGCGCCAGCAGCTTGGGACAGGGCCGTGAAGCTTTCTTT.

This clone showed up just a few times. J is TRBJ1-1 and V is TRBV19; TRBD1 matches 11 bases. This CDR3 has 15 amino acids. Unmatched junction bases numbered 9, after V lost 9 bases and J lost 3 bases. CDR1 is LNHDA, CDR2 SQIVND, per germline (reference sequence). The CDR3 bases are TGTGCCAGCTCCGGACAGGGGGCAGGGTACACTGAAGCTTTCTTT. Translation gives CASSGQGAGYTEAFF. Complete variable domain (other parts from reference TRBV19 and TRBJ1-1): DGGITQSPKYLFRKEGQNVTLSCEQNLNHDAMYWYRQDPGQGLRLIYYSQIVNDFQKGDIAEGYSVSREKKESFPLTVTSAQKNPTAFYLCASSGQGAGYTEAFFGQGTRLTVV.

The chain has TRBV18 and TRBJ1-2; D is unclear. CDR1 KGHSH and CDR2 LQKENI come from the germline V gene. With 2 bases removed from V and 6 bases from J, the gap between germline ends came to 7 bases. The CDR3 loop spans 12 amino acids. CDR3 DNA sequence: TGTGCCAGCTCACCAGGAGGTAATGGCTACACCTTC. As protein: CASSPGGNGYTF.

The chain carries TRBV3-1 (or the pseudogene TRBV3-2) and TRBJ1-2; 9 nucleotides agree with TRBD1. This CDR3 spans 15 amino acids. V was clipped by 4 bases and J by 4 bases; unmatched bases: 7. Germline V CDR1 and CDR2: LGHDT, YNNKEL (reference sequence). In DNA form, the CDR3 reads TGTGCCAGCAGCCGCGCGGGACAGGGAAGCTATGGCTACACCTTC. Amino acids: CASSRAGQGSYGYTF.

The rearrangement links TRBV5-1 to TRBJ2-3; 8 nucleotides line up with TRBD2. CDR1 is SGHRS, CDR2 YFSETQ, per germline. This CDR3 spans 16 amino acids. The V gene end was trimmed by 4 bases and the J gene end by 2 bases; junction bases not matched to a gene: 9. This CDR3 is CASSPGLVGVTDTQYF. DNA for the CDR3: TGCGCCAGCAGCCCGGGACTAGTTGGAGTCACAGATACGCAGTATTTT.